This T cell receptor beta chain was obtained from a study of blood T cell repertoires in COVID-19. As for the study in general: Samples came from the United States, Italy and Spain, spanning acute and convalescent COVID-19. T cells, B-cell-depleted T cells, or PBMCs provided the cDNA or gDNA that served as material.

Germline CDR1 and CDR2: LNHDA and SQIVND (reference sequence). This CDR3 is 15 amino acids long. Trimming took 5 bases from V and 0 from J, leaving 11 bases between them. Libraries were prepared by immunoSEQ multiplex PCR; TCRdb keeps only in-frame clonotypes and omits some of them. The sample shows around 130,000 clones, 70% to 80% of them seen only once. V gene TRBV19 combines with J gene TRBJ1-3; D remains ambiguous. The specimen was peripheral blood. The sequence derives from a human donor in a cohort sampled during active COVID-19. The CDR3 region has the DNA TGTGCCAGTAGTGAGTCGGGAAACTCTGGAAACACCATATATTTT. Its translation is CASSESGNSGNTIYF.